A single sample is the source of the 26 T cell receptor beta chains below, sequenced in a study of beta chain features in type 1 diabetes listed by TCRdb under 2018. The paper as a whole reports these results and caveats: In all four CD4+ subsets, TCRB CDR3 length was moderately but significantly shorter in type 1 diabetes patients.

Their antigen targets remain unknown. The protocol used for the library was the immunoSEQ multiplex PCR assay. All of the isolated RNA was reverse transcribed with the High Capacity cDNA Reverse Transcription Kit, so expressed TCRB transcripts were sequenced. Imported from immuneACCESS, the table was reduced by TCRdb to in-frame sequences with V and J called. These copies leave out some clones; in studies compared against another copy, an unresolved V gene accounts for under half, and the cause of the remainder is not known. Across this sample there are around 360,000 clones, with around 13% seen only once. The ten largest clones take up around 0.0099% of the sample. Sequencing was performed on naive CD4+ T cells from blood. The meaning of the sample's cell subset or site label: true naive CD4+ T cells. The receptors here all came from a woman between 18 and 30 years old with type 1 diabetes.

The gene calls are TRBV30 and TRBJ2-1, with D uncertain. V lost 3 bases and J 5 bases, leaving 11 bases between the germline ends. The CDR3 is 13 residues long. CDR1 and CDR2 (germline): GTSNPN, SVGIG (reference sequence). The CDR3 protein is CAWRRMFNNEQFF. CDR3 DNA sequence: TGTGCCTGGAGGCGGATGTTTAACAATGAGCAGTTCTTC.

The chain couples TRBV11-2 to TRBJ2-1; tentative D call: TRBD1 (7 bases). V shed 4 bases and J shed 4 bases, with 17 bases lying between them. Per the germline V gene, CDR1 is SGHAT and CDR2 is FQNNGV. This CDR3 is 16 amino acids long. The CDR3 region has the DNA TGTGCCAGCAGCTCCCTTGGAGGGGGCCTTTACAATGAGCAGTTCTTC. Amino acid sequence: CASSSLGGGLYNEQFF. The whole variable domain, remainder taken from reference TRBV11-2 and TRBJ2-1, is EAGVAQSPRYKIIEKRQSVAFWCNPISGHATLYWYQQILGQGPKLLIQFQNNGVVDDSQLPKDRFSAERLKGVDSTLKIQPAKLEDSAVYLCASSSLGGGLYNEQFFGPGTRLTVL.

This clone was counted between two and nine times. In DNA, the CDR3 is TGTGCCAGCAGCAGACAGGGGGGAGAGACCCAGTACTTC. It encodes CASSRQGGETQYF. The chain combines TRBV7-2 with TRBJ2-5, with TRBD1 matching over 9 bases. Germline CDR1 and CDR2: SGHTA and FQGNSA. Trimming at V came to 5 bases and at J to 4 bases, leaving 2 bases not matched to a gene. There are 13 residues in the CDR3. Complete variable domain (other parts from reference TRBV7-2 and TRBJ2-5): GAGVSQSPSNKVTEKGKDVELRCDPISGHTALYWYRQSLGQGLEFLIYFQGNSAPDKSGLPSDRFSAERTGGSVSTLTIQRTQQEDSAVYLCASSRQGGETQYFGPGTRLLVL.

This clone was detected a few times. The chain uses TRBV14 and TRBJ2-7; perhaps TRBD2 as D (6 bases). The germline gives CDR1 SGHDN, CDR2 FVKESK. This CDR3 has 16 amino acids. Deletions cut 2 bases from V and 3 bases from J, with 17 bases between. The CDR3 coding sequence is TGTGCCAGCAGCCAAAGATGGTCCGGGGGAAACTACGAGCAGTACTTC. It encodes CASSQRWSGGNYEQYF.

The CDR3 here is CAISGGQQETQYF. CDR3 nucleotide sequence: TGTGCCATCAGTGGGGGACAGCAAGAGACCCAGTACTTC. J is TRBJ2-5 and V is TRBV10-3; TRBD1 aligns across 7 bases. CDR1 ENHRY and CDR2 SYGVKD come from the germline V gene. J lost 2 bases, V lost 4 bases, and 1 base had no gene match. The CDR3 extends over 13 amino acids.

The chain recombines TRBV29-1 with TRBJ2-1, with TRBD2 identical over 11 bases. Unmatched junction bases numbered 3, after V lost 4 bases and J lost 1 base. Germline CDR1 is SQVTM and CDR2 is ANQGSEA. The CDR3 is made up of 15 amino acids. CDR3 residues: CSVGSSGGSYNEQFF. The CDR3 nucleotides are TGCAGCGTTGGTTCTAGCGGGGGGTCCTACAATGAGCAGTTCTTC.

This clone has a handful of counts. The chain couples TRBV25-1 to TRBJ1-2; D possibly corresponds to TRBD1 (5 bases). From germline, CDR1 is MGHDK and CDR2 SYGVNS. With 3 bases removed from V and 2 bases from J, the gap between germline ends came to 10 bases. This CDR3 spans 14 amino acids. CDR3 bases: TGTGCCAGCAGTGACCTGACAGAAAACTATGGCTACACCTTC. It translates to CASSDLTENYGYTF.

This chain joins TRBV28 and TRBJ2-5; TRBD1 aligns across 9 bases. The CDR3 is 15 amino acids. The germline V gene has CDR1 MDHEN and CDR2 SYDVKM. Trimming at V came to 6 bases and at J to 2 bases, leaving 7 bases not matched to a gene. The chain's CDR3 is CASRGTGQGQETQYF. The CDR3 DNA is TGTGCCAGCAGGGGGACAGGGCAGGGGCAAGAGACCCAGTACTTC.

The chain combines TRBV28 with TRBJ2-1, with a weak D call TRBD2 (6 bases). Per the germline V gene, CDR1 is MDHEN and CDR2 is SYDVKM. This CDR3 comprises 15 residues. Between the trimmed V and J ends, which lost 7 bases and 0 bases, there was a span of 13 bases. Here the CDR3 DNA reads TGTGCCAGCACCCATGGGGGGAGCTCCTACAATGAGCAGTTCTTC. Its translation: CASTHGGSSYNEQFF.

In its sample, this clone was seen a few times. The chain couples TRBV5-1 to TRBJ1-1; D is undetermined. Germline CDR1 is SGHRS and CDR2 is YFSETQ. Trimming cost V 3 bases and J 7 bases, with 13 bases left between them. This CDR3 has 13 residues. The CDR3 DNA sequence: TGCGCCAGCAGCTCCTCCAACAGTAATGAAGCTTTCTTT. Its protein is CASSSSNSNEAFF.

This clone was detected a few times. The rearrangement joins TRBV7-2 to TRBJ1-1; unclear D gene. Germline lookup yields CDR1 SGHTA and CDR2 FQGNSA. Between the trimmed V and J ends, which lost 1 base and 5 bases, there was a span of 8 bases. The CDR3 totals 13 residues. CDR3 bases: TGTGCCAGCAGCTTAGGGGCGGGTACTGAAGCTTTCTTT. This sequence encodes CASSLGAGTEAFF.

This clone was detected a few times. The rearrangement links TRBV19 to TRBJ2-1, with TRBD2 matching over 8 bases. The CDR3 is 16 amino acids. The trim removed 3 bases at V and 2 bases at J, leaving 6 bases unmatched. Germline-derived CDR1 and CDR2 are LNHDA and SQIVND (reference sequence). DNA of the CDR3: TGTGCCAGTAGTATGGCTAGCGGGTCCCCCTACAATGAGCAGTTCTTC. Protein product: CASSMASGSPYNEQFF.

This clone has more than one count but fewer than ten. V is TRBV28 and J is TRBJ2-5; TRBD1 matches at 9 bases. V lost 2 bases and J lost 2; bases outside the gene matches: 3. Looked up from germline, CDR1 is MDHEN and CDR2 is SYDVKM. The CDR3 loop spans 15 amino acids. CDR3 loop: CASSLAGQGQETQYF. DNA for the CDR3: TGTGCCAGCAGTTTAGCGGGACAGGGACAAGAGACCCAGTACTTC.

This clone was seen more than once but under ten times. This chain links TRBV7-9 with TRBJ2-3; the D is unclear. Between the trimmed V and J ends, which lost 5 bases and 5 bases, there was a span of 5 bases. The CDR3 consists of 11 residues. The germline V gene encodes CDR1 SEHNR and CDR2 FQNEAQ (reference sequence). CDR3 sequence reads: CASSPVDTQYF. CDR3 DNA sequence: TGTGCCAGCAGCCCCGTAGATACGCAGTATTTT.

This clone occurred a few times. The chain links TRBV7-3 to TRBJ1-2; 8 bases are shared with TRBD1. The CDR3 runs 12 residues. Germline V CDR1 and CDR2: SGHTA, FQGTGA. V dropped 8 bases and J dropped 6; count of bases not matched to a gene: 5. CDR3 sequence: CASGGQGDGYTF. The CDR3 DNA follows: TGTGCCAGCGGCGGACAGGGCGATGGCTACACCTTC.

J is TRBJ2-5 and V is TRBV18; weak D call: TRBD1 (6 bases). The V end was cut by 10 bases, the J end by 2 bases, with 17 bases between. CDR3 size: 14 residues. The germline V gene has CDR1 KGHSH and CDR2 LQKENI. The CDR3: CANPGTNRQETQYF. CDR3 nucleotide sequence: TGTGCCAACCCCGGGACAAACCGACAAGAGACCCAGTACTTC.

The J gene is TRBJ2-1, the V gene TRBV5-4, with 8 bases identical to TRBD2. The germline V gene encodes CDR1 SGHNT and CDR2 YYREEE (reference sequence). This CDR3 spans 15 amino acids. The ends lost 4 bases at V and 6 bases at J; junction bases unmatched: 9. The CDR3, as DNA: TGTGCCAGCAGCCCCGGGAGGGGCCCGACCAATGAGCAGTTCTTC. Its translation: CASSPGRGPTNEQFF.

This clone appeared a few times. This chain joins TRBV9 and TRBJ2-5, with D maybe TRBD1 (6 bases). Trimming removed 0 bases at V and 1 base at J, with 10 bases between. Germline CDR1 SGDLS, CDR2 YYNGEE. This CDR3 region has 15 residues. The CDR3 DNA follows: TGTGCCAGCAGCGTAGCAACAGGGTTCCAAGAGACCCAGTACTTC. It yields the protein CASSVATGFQETQYF.

There are a few counts of this clone. This sequence joins TRBV7-9 and TRBJ1-1; the D is unclear. The CDR3 totals 15 residues. Trimming took off 3 bases at V and 0 bases at J, with 11 bases between the two ends. Germline V gene sequence: CDR1 SEHNR, CDR2 FQNEAQ (reference sequence). In DNA form, the CDR3 reads TGTGCCAGCAGCTTTAGAGGGTCCATGAACACTGAAGCTTTCTTT. It specifies CASSFRGSMNTEAFF.

The gene calls are TRBV5-6 and TRBJ2-7; the match to TRBD1 covers 9 bases. The CDR3 totals 15 residues. V shed 4 bases and J 2 bases; nucleotides not matched to a gene: 7. Germline CDR1 is SGHDT and CDR2 is YYEEEE. The CDR3 DNA reads as TGTGCCAGCAGCCCGGGACAGGGCATCACCTACGAGCAGTACTTC. Translated, it gives CASSPGQGITYEQYF. Full variable domain (remainder filled in from reference TRBV5-6 and TRBJ2-7): DAGVTQSPTHLIKTRGQQVTLRCSPKSGHDTVSWYQQALGQGPQFIFQYYEEEERQRGNFPDRFSGHQFPNYSSELNVNALLLGDSALYLCASSPGQGITYEQYFGPGTRLTVT.

This clone was seen only a few times. The J gene is TRBJ2-1, the V gene TRBV11-2; 9 nucleotides align to TRBD2. The germline V gene has CDR1 SGHAT and CDR2 FQNNGV. The CDR3 is 15 amino acids. Losses at the gene ends were 5 bases for V and 10 bases for J; bases not matched to a gene: 12. The CDR3 nucleotides are TGTGCCAGCAGCCCCCCTCCGGGACTAGCTTGGGAGCAGTTCTTC. Translating gives CASSPPPGLAWEQFF.

In its sample, this clone was seen a few times. This chain connects TRBV30 to TRBJ1-2, with D possibly being TRBD1 (5 bases). The germline V gene encodes CDR1 GTSNPN and CDR2 SVGIG (reference sequence). This CDR3 contains 13 residues. V was clipped by 3 bases and J by 4 bases, with 12 bases between them. The CDR3, as DNA: TGTGCCTGGAGGACAGACTTAGCCTATGGCTACACCTTC. It translates to CAWRTDLAYGYTF.

The chain recombines TRBV14 with TRBJ2-1; 9 bases fit TRBD2. The CDR3 has 18 amino acids. Germline CDR1 is SGHDN and CDR2 is FVKESK. Trimming cost V 1 base and J 7 bases; bases outside gene matches: 14. The CDR3 nucleotides read TGTGCCAGCAGCCAAGTTTTTCCCGGGACTAGCTGGTTGAATGAGCAGTTCTTC. It codes for CASSQVFPGTSWLNEQFF.

The chain has TRBV25-1 and TRBJ1-6; 8 bases are shared with TRBD1. The CDR3 is 15 residues long. V dropped 4 bases and J dropped 9; count of bases not matched to a gene: 8. The germline gives CDR1 MGHDK, CDR2 SYGVNS. This chain's CDR3 is CASSGDQGASSPLHF. CDR3 sequence (DNA): TGTGCCAGCAGTGGAGACCAGGGGGCCAGTTCACCCCTCCACTTT.

The chain combines TRBV18 with TRBJ2-7; possibly TRBD2 for D (6 bases). Between the trimmed V and J ends, which lost 10 bases and 0 bases, there was a span of 16 bases. The germline V gene encodes CDR1 KGHSH and CDR2 LQKENI. The CDR3 is 14 residues long. CDR3: CATKHGDSSYEQYF. CDR3 nucleotide sequence: TGTGCCACCAAGCATGGGGACTCCTCCTACGAGCAGTACTTC.

The gene calls are TRBV27 and TRBJ1-2; 11 positions match TRBD1. The CDR3 covers 12 residues. Germline CDR1 and CDR2: MNHEY and SMNVEV (reference sequence). V lost 8 bases and J lost 5; bases outside the gene matches: 1. The CDR3 nucleotides are TGTGCCAGCGGGGACAGGGGGTATGGCTACACCTTC. Residues: CASGDRGYGYTF.